This record covers a single T cell receptor beta chain. These data come from a study of blood T cell repertoires in COVID-19. As for the study in general: Acute and convalescent COVID-19 samples came from the United States, Italy and Spain. From T cells, B-cell-depleted T cells, or PBMCs came the material, which was cDNA or gDNA.

Trimming removed 6 bases from V and 8 bases from J, with 13 bases in between. The CDR3 sequence is 12 residues long. CDR1 and CDR2 from the germline V gene are MNHEY and SMNVEV (reference sequence). Original processing notes: Amplification with reference gene primers provided the estimates of nucleated cell counts. Sequenced by immunoSEQ multiplex PCR; TCRdb stores in-frame clones only, minus some. Clone size and V and J calls were adopted from that table, with D and trimming inferred from the DNA. Of about 200,000 clones listed, approximately 80% are singletons. The origin of this receptor is a human donor with acute or convalescent COVID-19. The donor label of this sample is uncertain. The genes are TRBV27 and TRBJ1-2; a weak D match, TRBD1 (5 bases). The sample was peripheral blood. The CDR3 spells CASRSQGSGYTF. The CDR3, as DNA: TGTGCCAGCAGGTCGCAGGGTAGCGGCTACACCTTC.